The clone carrying this T cell receptor beta chain was counted only a few times. Stated time point: pre-sensitization, week 0. Described treatment: therapeutic diphenylcyclopropenone sensitization with weekly scalp DPC. RNA extraction used unfractionated whole blood as the source of total RNA. Single cDNA molecules in the library carried unique molecular identifiers attached during preparation. Each CDR3 protein gets one entry after TCRdb re-called the RACE reads with MiXCR. This repertoire shows fewer than 350,000 distinct CDR3 sequences, over 7.5% found once; its top ten account for roughly 1.2%. Germline CDR1 is KGHDR and CDR2 is SFDVKD. Trimming cost V 4 bases and J 4 bases, with 12 bases left between them. CDR3 size: 14 residues. These data belong to a study of human T cells and chemical hapten exposure. Whole-study context: Small discrepancies in pooled library volume mainly accounted for the varying TCR yields per sample.

The receptor was isolated from a man between 18 and 29 years old with alopecia areata. Some clones in this sample may be carry-over from other donors' samples. The chain links TRBV24-1 to TRBJ1-2, with D tentatively TRBD1 (5 bases). The sample was whole blood, taken in connection with sensitization to the hapten diphenylcyclopropenone (DPC). The DNA for the CDR3 is TGTGCCACCAGTGACCCGTGGGGGACCTATGGCTACACCTTC. Its translation is CATSDPWGTYGYTF.